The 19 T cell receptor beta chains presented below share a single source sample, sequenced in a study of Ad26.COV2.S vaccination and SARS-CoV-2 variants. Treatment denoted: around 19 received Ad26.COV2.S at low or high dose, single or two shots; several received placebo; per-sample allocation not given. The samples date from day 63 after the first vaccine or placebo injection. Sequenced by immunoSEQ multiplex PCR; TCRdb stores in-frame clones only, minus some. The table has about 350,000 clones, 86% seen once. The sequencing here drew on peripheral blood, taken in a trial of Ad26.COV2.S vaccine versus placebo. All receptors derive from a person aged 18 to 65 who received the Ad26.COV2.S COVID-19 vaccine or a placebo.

As DNA, the CDR3 is TGTGCCAGCAGCCAACACCTTGGGGGTTCCGGGGAGCTGTTTTTT. Its translation is CASSQHLGGSGELFF. The V gene is TRBV3-1 (or the pseudogene TRBV3-2), the J gene TRBJ2-2; D tentatively reads TRBD1 or TRBD2 (5 bases each). Trimming took off 2 bases at V and 6 bases at J, with 13 bases between the two ends. CDR3 size: 15 residues. Germline CDR1 reads LGHDT; CDR2 reads YNNKEL (reference sequence).

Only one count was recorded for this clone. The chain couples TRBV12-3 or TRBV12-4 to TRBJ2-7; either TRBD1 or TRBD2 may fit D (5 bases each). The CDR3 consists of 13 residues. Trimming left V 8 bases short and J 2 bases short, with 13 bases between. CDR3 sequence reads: CASSGADAYEQYF. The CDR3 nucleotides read TGTGCCAGCTCCGGGGCCGACGCCTACGAGCAGTACTTC.

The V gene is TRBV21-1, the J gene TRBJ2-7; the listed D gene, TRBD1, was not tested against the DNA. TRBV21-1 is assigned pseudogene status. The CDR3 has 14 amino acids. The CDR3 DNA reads TGTGCCAGCAGCAGCCCACAGTGTTCCTACGAGCAGTACTTC. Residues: CASSSPQCSYEQYF.

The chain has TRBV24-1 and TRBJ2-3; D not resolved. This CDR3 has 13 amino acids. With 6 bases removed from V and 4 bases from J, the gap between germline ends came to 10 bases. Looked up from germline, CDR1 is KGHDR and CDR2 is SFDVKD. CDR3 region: CATSRMSADTQYF. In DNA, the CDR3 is TGTGCCACCAGTCGGATGAGCGCAGATACGCAGTATTTT.

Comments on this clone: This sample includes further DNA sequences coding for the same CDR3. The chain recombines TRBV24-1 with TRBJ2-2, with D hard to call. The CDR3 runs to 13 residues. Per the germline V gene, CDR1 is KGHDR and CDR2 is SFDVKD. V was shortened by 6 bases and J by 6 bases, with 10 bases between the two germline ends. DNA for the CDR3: TGTGCCACCAGTCTCACGGGTTCCGGGGAGCTGTTTTTT. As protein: CATSLTGSGELFF.

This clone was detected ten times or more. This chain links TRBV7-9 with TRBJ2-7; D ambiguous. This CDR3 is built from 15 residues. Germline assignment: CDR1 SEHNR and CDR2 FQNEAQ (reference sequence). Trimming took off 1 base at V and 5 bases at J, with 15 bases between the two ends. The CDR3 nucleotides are TGTGCCAGCAGCTTAGGGACCGGATTTCACAACGAGCAGTACTTC. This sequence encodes CASSLGTGFHNEQYF.

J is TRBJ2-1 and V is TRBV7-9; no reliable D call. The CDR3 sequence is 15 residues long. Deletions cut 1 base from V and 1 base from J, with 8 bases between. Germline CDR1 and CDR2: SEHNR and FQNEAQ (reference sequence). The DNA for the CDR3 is TGTGCCAGCAGCTTAGTTTTGGGGTCCTACAATGAGCAGTTCTTC. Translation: CASSLVLGSYNEQFF. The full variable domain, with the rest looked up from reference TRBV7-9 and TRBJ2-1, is DTGVSQNPRHKITKRGQNVTFRCDPISEHNRLYWYRQTLGQGPEFLTYFQNEAQLEKSRLLSDRFSAERPKGSFSTLEIQRTEQGDSAMYLCASSLVLGSYNEQFFGPGTRLTVL.

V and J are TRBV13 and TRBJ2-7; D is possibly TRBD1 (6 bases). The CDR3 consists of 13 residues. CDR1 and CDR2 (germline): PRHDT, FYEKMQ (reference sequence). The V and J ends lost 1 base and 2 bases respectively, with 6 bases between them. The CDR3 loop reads CASSLDRAYEQYF. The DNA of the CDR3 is TGTGCCAGCAGCTTAGACAGGGCCTACGAGCAGTACTTC.

This CDR3 reads CASSSDRGEKLFF. DNA of the CDR3: TGTGCCAGCAGCTCAGACAGGGGGGAAAAACTGTTTTTT. The chain uses TRBV7-9 and TRBJ1-4, with 9 bases lining up with TRBD1. CDR3 length equals 13 residues. Germline V gene sequence: CDR1 SEHNR, CDR2 FQNEAQ (reference sequence). Unmatched junction bases numbered 2, after V lost 4 bases and J lost 8 bases.

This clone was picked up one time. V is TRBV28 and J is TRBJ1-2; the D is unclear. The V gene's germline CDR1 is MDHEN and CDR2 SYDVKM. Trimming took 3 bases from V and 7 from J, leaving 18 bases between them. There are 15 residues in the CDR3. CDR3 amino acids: CASSFGLRPPLGYTF. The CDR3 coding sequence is TGTGCCAGCAGTTTCGGTTTAAGGCCTCCCCTTGGCTACACCTTC.

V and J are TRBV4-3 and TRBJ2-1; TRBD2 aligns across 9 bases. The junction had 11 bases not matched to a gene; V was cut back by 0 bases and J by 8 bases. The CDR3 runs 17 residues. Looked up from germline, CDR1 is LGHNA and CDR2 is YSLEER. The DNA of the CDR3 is TGCGCCAGCAGCCAAGATTCCGCGGGAGGGTACATCGATGAGCAGTTCTTC. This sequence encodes CASSQDSAGGYIDEQFF.

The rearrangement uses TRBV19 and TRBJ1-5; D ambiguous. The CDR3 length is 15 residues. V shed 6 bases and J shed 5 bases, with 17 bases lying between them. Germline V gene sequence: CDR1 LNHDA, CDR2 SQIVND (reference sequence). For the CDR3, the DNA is TGTGCCAGTAGCCACCTCGGGCGTCCCGATCAGCCCCAGCATTTT. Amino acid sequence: CASSHLGRPDQPQHF.

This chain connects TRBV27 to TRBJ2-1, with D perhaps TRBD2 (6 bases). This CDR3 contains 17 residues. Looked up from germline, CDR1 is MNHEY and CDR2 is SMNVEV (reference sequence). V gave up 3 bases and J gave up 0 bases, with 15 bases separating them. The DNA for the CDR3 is TGTGCCAGCAGTTTGAAGGAGGGAGTGTTCTCCTACAATGAGCAGTTCTTC. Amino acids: CASSLKEGVFSYNEQFF.

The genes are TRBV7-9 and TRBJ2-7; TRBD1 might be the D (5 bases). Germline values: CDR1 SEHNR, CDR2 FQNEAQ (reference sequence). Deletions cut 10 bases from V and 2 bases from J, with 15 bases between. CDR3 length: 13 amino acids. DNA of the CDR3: TGTGCCACTGGGGCAGGGCCTACCTACGAGCAGTACTTC. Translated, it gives CATGAGPTYEQYF.

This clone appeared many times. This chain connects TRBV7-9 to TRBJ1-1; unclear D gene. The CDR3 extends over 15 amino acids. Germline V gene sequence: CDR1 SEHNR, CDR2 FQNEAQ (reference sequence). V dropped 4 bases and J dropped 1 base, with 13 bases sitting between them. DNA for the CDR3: TGTGCCAGCAGCTCCTCTAGAGCCTGGAACACTGAAGCTTTCTTT. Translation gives CASSSSRAWNTEAFF.

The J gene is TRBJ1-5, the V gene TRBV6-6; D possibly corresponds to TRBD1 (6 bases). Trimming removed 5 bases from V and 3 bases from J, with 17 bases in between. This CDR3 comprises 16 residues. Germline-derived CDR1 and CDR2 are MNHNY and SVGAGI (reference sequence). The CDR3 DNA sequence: TGTGCCAGCAGTCCTCTGACAGGCTCTTCCAATCAGCCCCAGCATTTT. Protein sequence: CASSPLTGSSNQPQHF.

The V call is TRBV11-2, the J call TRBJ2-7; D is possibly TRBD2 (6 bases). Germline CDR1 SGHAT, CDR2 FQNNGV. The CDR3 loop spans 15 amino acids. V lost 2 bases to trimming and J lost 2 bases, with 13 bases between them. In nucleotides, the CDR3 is TGTGCCAGCAGCTTATTTGCGGGAACCCCCTACGAGCAGTACTTC. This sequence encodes CASSLFAGTPYEQYF.

CDR3 sequence reads: CASSLIGPDTGELFF. The CDR3 nucleotides are TGTGCCAGCAGCTTGATTGGGCCCGACACCGGGGAGCTGTTTTTT. This chain connects TRBV5-4 to TRBJ2-2; D is ambiguous. The CDR3 is made up of 15 amino acids. The germline V gene has CDR1 SGHNT and CDR2 YYREEE (reference sequence). The V and J ends lost 1 base and 3 bases respectively, with 10 bases between them.

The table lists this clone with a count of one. The CDR3 loop is CASGKGQGRLGIQYF. The CDR3 DNA follows: TGTGCCAGCGGGAAGGGACAGGGGAGATTAGGCATTCAGTACTTC. The chain couples TRBV2 to TRBJ2-4, with 10 bases identical to TRBD1. With 8 bases clipped from V and 9 bases from J, the junction kept 13 bases outside the gene matches. Germline V gives CDR1 SNHLY, CDR2 FYNNEI. This CDR3 comprises 15 residues.